These T cell receptor beta chains were read from a single sample in a study of CD8+ T cells in alopecia areata. Clones were read by immunoSEQ multiplex PCR, and TCRdb kept only the in-frame ones, dropping some. The sample shows about 140,000 clones, roughly 82% of them seen only once. The input for sequencing was CD8+ T cells sorted from blood, taken at week 4, from a patient treated with tofacitinib. These receptors were obtained from a human donor with alopecia areata. Both conserved end residues are part of each CDR3. A D gene is named only where the DNA matches it firmly.

j_call	v_call	d_call	cdr3_aa
TRBJ2-6	TRBV7-2	.	CASSLGFTGANVLTF
TRBJ2-4	TRBV5-1	.	CASSLTVAKNIQYF
TRBJ1-1	TRBV10-3	TRBD1	CAINQGGGTEAFF
TRBJ2-5	TRBV19	.	CASSITPGLQETQYF
TRBJ1-2	TRBV29-1	.	CSVDLGQGYGYTF
TRBJ2-1	TRBV29-1	TRBD2	CSAYLLAGGYNEQFF
TRBJ2-3	TRBV4-1	TRBD2	CASSQRTSGVINAGTDTQYF
TRBJ1-4	TRBV7-6	TRBD1	CASSLTGTGLNEKLFF
TRBJ2-7	TRBV20-1	.	CSARFGYEQYF
TRBJ1-1	TRBV14	.	CASSPGGTWEGSTEAFF
TRBJ1-3	TRBV4-1	.	CASSQEGGNTIYF
TRBJ2-3	TRBV11-2	.	CASRLVGGRSTDTQYF
TRBJ2-7	TRBV7-7	.	CASSLEPTDLYEQYF
TRBJ2-7	TRBV29-1	.	CSVEVDHREGSYEQYF
TRBJ2-2	TRBV5-6	TRBD1	CASSFRTGTGSTGELFF
TRBJ2-5	TRBV7-9	.	CASSYNLEETQYF
TRBJ2-2	TRBV28	.	CASSLSGLPGTGELFF
TRBJ1-1	TRBV19	TRBD1	CASSVTGARTEAFF
TRBJ2-3	TRBV29-1	TRBD1	CSVGTGTTDTQYF
TRBJ1-2	TRBV29-1	.	CSVEDLERGYGYTF
TRBJ2-7	TRBV2	.	CASSERDYYEQYF
TRBJ2-7	TRBV9	TRBD1	CASSDDRGDEQYF
TRBJ2-3	TRBV30	.	CAWTGREADTQYF
TRBJ2-7	TRBV2	TRBD1	CASSGGTGFSYEQYF
TRBJ2-7	TRBV30	.	CAWREVYEQYF
TRBJ2-7	TRBV4-3	.	CASSQGRGAYEQYF
TRBJ2-1	TRBV29-1	.	CSVGPGQYNEQFF
TRBJ2-2	TRBV5-4	TRBD2	CASSVIAGGFGSGELFF